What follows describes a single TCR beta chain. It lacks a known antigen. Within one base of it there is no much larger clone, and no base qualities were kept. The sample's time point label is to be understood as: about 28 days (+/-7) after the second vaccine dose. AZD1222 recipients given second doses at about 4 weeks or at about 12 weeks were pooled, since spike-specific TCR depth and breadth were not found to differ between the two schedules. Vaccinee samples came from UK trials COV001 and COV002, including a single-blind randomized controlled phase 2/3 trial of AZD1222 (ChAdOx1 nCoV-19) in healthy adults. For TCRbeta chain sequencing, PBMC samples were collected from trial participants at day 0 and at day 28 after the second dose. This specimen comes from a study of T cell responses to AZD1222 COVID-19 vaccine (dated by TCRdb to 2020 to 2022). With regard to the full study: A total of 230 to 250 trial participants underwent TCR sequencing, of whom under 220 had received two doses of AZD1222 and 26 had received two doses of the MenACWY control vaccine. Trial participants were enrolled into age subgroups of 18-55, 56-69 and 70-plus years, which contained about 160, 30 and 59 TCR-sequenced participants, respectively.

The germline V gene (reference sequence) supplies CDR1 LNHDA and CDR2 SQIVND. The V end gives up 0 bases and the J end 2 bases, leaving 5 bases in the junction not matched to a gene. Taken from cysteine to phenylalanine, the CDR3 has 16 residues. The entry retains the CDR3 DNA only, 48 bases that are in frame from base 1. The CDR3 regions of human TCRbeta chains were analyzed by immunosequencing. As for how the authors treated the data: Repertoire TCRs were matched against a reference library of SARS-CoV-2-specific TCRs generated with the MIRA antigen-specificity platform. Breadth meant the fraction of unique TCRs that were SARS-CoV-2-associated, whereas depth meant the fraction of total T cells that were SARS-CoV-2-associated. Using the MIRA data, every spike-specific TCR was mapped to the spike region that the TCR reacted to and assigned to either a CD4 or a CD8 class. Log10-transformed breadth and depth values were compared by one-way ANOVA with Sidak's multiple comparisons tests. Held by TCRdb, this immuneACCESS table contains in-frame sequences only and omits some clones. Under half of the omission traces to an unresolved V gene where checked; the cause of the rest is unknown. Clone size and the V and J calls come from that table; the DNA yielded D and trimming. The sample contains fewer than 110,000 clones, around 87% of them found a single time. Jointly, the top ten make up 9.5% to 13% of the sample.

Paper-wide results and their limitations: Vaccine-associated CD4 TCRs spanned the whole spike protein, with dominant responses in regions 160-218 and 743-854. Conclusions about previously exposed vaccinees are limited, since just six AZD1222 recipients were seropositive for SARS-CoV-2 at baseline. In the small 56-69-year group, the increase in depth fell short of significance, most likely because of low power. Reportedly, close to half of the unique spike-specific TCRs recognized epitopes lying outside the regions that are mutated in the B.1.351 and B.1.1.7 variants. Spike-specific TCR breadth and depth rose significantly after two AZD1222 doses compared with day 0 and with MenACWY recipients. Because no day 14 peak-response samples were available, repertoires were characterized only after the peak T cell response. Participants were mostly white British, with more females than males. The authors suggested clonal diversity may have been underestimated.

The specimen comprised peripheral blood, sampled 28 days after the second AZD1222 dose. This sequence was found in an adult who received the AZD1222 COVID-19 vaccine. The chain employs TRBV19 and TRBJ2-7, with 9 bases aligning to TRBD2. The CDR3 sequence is CASSIDPSGVPYEQYF. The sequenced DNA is TGTGCCAGTAGTATAGATCCTAGCGGGGTCCCCTACGAGCAGTACTTC.